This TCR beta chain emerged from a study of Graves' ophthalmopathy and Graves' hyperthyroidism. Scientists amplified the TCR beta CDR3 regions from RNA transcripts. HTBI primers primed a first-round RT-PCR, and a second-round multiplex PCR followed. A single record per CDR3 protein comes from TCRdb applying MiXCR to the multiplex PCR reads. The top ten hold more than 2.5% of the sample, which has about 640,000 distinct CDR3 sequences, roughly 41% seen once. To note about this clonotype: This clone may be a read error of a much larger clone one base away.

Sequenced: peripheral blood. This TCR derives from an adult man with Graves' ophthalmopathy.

CDR3 amino acids: CATSLYQGETQYF. In nucleotides, the CDR3 is TGTGCCACCAGCTTATATCAGGGAGAGACCCAGTACTTC. V is TRBV15 and J is TRBJ2-5; possibly TRBD1 for D (5 bases). The germline V gene has CDR1 LNHNV and CDR2 YYDKDF (reference sequence). The CDR3 totals 13 residues. The V end lost 5 bases, the J end lost 4 bases, and 11 bases lay between the germline ends. The whole variable domain, filled in from reference TRBV15 and TRBJ2-5, reads DAMVIQNPRYQVTQFGKPVTLSCSQTLNHNVMYWYQQKSSQAPKLLFHYYDKDFNNEADTPDNFQSRRPNTSFCFLDIRSPGLGDTAMYLCATSLYQGETQYFGPGTRLLVL.